This entry is about one TCR beta chain. Its antigen remains unknown. The PCR contained 60 Vbeta and 13 Jbeta primers. The table came from immunoSEQ multiplex PCR; TCRdb's copy has only in-frame clones and leaves some out. The sample records 150,000 to 200,000 clones, 65% to 85% being singletons. This sample is drawn from a study of cytomegalovirus exposure and HLA in healthy donors. Study information: An earlier analysis found some 120 million unique TCR beta sequences from approximately 190 million T cells.

Study results and limitations: TCR beta sequences numbering about 17,000 were associated with HLA alleles at 0.05 false discovery rate in a later analysis. It was about 150 TCR beta chains that were listed as cytomegalovirus-associated.

This CDR3 comprises 13 residues. J was trimmed by 0 bases and V by 4 bases; bases with no gene match: 0. The germline V gene encodes CDR1 SGHRS and CDR2 YFSETQ. The receptor comes from a male donor in good health and CMV-seropositive. The V call is TRBV5-1, the J call TRBJ1-2; 7 bases map to TRBD1. Sample: PBMCs. CDR3 sequence: CASSRGPNYGYTF. In DNA form, the CDR3 reads TGCGCCAGCAGCAGGGGGCCTAACTATGGCTACACCTTC.